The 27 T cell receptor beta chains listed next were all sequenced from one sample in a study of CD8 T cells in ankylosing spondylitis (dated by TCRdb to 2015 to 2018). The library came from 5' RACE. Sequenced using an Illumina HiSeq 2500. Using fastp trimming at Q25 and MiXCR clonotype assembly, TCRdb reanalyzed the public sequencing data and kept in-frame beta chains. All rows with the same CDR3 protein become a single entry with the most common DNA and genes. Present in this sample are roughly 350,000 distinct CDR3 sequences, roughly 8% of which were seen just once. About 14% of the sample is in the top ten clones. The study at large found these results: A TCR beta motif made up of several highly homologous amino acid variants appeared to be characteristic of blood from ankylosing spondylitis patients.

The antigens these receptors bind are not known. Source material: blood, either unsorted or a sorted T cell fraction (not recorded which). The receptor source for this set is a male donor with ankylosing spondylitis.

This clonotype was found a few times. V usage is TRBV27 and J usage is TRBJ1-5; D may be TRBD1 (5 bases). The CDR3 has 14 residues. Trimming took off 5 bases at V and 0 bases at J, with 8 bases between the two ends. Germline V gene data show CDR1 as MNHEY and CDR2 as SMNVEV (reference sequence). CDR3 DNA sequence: TGTGCCAGCAGTAGCAGGGTTAGCAATCAGCCCCAGCATTTT. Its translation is CASSSRVSNQPQHF.

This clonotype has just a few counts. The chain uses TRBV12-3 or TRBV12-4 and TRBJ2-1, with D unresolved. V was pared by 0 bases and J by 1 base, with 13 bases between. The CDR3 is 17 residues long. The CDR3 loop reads CASSLATITLSYNEQFF. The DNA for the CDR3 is TGTGCCAGCAGTTTAGCAACCATTACTCTTTCCTACAATGAGCAGTTCTTC.

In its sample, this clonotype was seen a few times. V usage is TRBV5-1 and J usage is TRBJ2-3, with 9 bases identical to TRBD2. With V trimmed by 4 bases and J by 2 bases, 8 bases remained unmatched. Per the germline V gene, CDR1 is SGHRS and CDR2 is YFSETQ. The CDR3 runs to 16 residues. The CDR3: CASSPLRTSATDTQYF. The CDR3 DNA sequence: TGCGCCAGCAGCCCCTTGCGGACTAGCGCCACAGATACGCAGTATTTT.

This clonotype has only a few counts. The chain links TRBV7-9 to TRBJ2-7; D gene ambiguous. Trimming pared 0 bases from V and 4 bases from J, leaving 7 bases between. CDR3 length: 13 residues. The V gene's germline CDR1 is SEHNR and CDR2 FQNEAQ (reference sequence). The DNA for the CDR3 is TGTGCCAGCAGCTTAGCCGCGGAATACGAGCAGTACTTC. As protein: CASSLAAEYEQYF.

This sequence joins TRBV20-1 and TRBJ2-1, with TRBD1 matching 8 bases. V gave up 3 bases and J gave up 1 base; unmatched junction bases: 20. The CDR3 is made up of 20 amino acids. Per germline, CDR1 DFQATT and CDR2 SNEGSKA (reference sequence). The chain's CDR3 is CSASSADRVPYGRSYNEQFF. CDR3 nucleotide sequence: TGCAGTGCTAGTAGCGCGGACAGGGTCCCTTATGGGCGATCCTACAATGAGCAGTTCTTC.

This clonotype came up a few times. CDR3 sequence: CASSSSAEVAGTEQFF. In DNA, the CDR3 is TGTGCCAGCAGCTCGTCGGCGGAGGTTGCCGGTACTGAGCAGTTCTTC. The V call is TRBV7-8, the J call TRBJ2-1; D possibly corresponds to TRBD2 (5 bases). Per germline, CDR1 SGHVS and CDR2 FQNEAQ. Trimming cost V 4 bases and J 9 bases, with 22 bases left between them. This CDR3 region has 16 residues.

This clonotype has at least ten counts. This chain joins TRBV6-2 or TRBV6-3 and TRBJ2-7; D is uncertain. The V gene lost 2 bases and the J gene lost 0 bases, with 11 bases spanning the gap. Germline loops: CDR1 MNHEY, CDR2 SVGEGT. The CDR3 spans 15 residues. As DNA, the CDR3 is TGTGCCAGCAGTTACCAACCACGGAGCTCCTACGAGCAGTACTTC. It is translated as CASSYQPRSSYEQYF.

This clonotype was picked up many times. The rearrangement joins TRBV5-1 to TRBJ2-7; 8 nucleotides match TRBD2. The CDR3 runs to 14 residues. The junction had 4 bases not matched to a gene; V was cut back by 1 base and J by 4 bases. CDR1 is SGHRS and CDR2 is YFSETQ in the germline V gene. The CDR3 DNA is TGCGCCAGCAGCTTGCGGGGGGGGGCGTACGAGCAGTACTTC. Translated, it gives CASSLRGGAYEQYF.

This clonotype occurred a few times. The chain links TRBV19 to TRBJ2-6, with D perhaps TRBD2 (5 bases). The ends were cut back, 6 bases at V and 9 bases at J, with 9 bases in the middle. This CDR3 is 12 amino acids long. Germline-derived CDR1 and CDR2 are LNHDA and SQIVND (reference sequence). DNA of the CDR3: TGTGCCAGTAGCACTGGAGGCAACGTCCTGACTTTC. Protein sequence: CASSTGGNVLTF.

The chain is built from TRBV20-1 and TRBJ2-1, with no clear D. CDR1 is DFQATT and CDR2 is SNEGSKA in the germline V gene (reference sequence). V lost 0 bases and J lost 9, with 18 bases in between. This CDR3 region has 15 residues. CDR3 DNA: TGCAGTGCTAGAGAGTCCGGGCCCTCACCGACTGAGCAGTTCTTC. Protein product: CSARESGPSPTEQFF.

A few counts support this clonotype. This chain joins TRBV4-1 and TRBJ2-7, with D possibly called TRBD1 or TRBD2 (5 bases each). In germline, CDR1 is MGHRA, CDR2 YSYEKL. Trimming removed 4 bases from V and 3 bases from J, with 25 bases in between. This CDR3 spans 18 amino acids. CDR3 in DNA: TGCGCCAGCAGCCTCCAACCCTCCCTCGGGGCCCCCCACTACGAGCAGTACTTC. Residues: CASSLQPSLGAPHYEQYF.

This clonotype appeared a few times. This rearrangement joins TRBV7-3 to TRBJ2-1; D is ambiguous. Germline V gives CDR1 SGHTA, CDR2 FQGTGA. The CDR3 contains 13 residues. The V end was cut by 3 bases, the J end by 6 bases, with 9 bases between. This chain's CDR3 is CASSLSQSNEQFF. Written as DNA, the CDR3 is TGTGCCAGCAGCTTGTCCCAGAGCAATGAGCAGTTCTTC.

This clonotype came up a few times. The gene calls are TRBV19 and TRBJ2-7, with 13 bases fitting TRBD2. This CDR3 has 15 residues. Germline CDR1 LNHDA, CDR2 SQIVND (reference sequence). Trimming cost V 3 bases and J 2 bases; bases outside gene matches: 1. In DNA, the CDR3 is TGTGCCAGTAGTATTGGGACTAGCGGGACCTACGAGCAGTACTTC. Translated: CASSIGTSGTYEQYF.

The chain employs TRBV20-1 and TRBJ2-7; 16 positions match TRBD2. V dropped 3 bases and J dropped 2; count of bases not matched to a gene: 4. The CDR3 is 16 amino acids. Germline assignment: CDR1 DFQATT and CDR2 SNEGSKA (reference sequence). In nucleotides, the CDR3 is TGCAGTGCTAGGGGGACTAGCGGGAGGGCAGCCTACGAGCAGTACTTC. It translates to CSARGTSGRAAYEQYF.

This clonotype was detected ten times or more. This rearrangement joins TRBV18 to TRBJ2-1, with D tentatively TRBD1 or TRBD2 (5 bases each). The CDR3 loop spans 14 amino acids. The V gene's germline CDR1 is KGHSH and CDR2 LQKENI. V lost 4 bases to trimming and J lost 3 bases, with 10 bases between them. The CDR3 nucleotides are TGTGCCAGCTCACGGGACGACAGCTACAATGAGCAGTTCTTC. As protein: CASSRDDSYNEQFF.

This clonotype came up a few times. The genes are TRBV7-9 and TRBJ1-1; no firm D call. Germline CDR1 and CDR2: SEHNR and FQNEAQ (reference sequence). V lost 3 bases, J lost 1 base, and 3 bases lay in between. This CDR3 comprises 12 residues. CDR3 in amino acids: CASSLKNTEAFF. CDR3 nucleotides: TGTGCCAGCAGCTTGAAGAACACTGAAGCTTTCTTT.

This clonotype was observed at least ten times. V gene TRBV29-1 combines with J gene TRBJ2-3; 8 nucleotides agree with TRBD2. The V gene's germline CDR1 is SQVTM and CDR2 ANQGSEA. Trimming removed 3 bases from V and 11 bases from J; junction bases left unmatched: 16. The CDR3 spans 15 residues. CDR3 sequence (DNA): TGCAGCGTTGATTTAATAGGCGGGAGGTCAAGTAAGCAGTATTTT. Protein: CSVDLIGGRSSKQYF.

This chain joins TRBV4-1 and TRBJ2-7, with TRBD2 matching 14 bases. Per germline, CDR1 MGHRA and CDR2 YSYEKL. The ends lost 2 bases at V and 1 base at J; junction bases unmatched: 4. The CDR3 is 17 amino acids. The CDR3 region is CASSQRLAGGQSYEQYF. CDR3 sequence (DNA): TGCGCCAGCAGCCAACGACTAGCGGGAGGGCAGTCCTACGAGCAGTACTTC.

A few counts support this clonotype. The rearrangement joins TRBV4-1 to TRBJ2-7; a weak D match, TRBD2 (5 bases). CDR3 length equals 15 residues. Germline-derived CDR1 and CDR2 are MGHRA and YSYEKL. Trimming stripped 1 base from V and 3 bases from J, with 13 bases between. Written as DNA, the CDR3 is TGCGCCAGCAGCCAAGCGCGAATACTAGGCTACGAGCAGTACTTC. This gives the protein CASSQARILGYEQYF.

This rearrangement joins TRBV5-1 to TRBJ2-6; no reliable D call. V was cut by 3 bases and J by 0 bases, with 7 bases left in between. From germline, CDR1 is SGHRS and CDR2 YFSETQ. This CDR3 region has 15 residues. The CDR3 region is CASSSLLSGANVLTF. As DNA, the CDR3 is TGCGCCAGCAGCTCGCTTCTCTCTGGGGCCAACGTCCTGACTTTC.

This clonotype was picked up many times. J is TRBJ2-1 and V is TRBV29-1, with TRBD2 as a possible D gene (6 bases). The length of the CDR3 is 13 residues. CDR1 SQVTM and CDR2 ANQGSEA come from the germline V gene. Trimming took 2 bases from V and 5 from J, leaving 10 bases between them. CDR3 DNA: TGCAGCGTTGAAAGTTTAGCGGACAATGAGCAGTTCTTC. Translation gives CSVESLADNEQFF.

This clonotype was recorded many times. In DNA, the CDR3 is TGTGCCAGCTCACCTCAGGGGAACCAGCCCCAGCATTTT. Translating gives CASSPQGNQPQHF. The chain uses TRBV18 and TRBJ1-5, with D possibly matching TRBD1 (6 bases). V was pared by 3 bases and J by 7 bases, with 10 bases between. The CDR3 is 13 residues long. Germline assignment: CDR1 KGHSH and CDR2 LQKENI.

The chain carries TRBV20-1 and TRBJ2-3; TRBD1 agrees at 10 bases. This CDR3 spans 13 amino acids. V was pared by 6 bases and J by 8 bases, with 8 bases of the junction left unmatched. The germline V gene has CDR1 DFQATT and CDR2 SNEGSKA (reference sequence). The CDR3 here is CSAWDRGGVTQYF. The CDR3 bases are TGCAGTGCATGGGACAGGGGAGGAGTTACGCAGTATTTT.

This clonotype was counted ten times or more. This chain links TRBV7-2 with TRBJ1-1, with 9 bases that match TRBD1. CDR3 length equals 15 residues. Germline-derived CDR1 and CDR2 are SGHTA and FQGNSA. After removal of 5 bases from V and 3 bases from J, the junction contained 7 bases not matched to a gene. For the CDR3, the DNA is TGTGCCAGCAGCAGAGCCGGGACAGGGCACACTGAAGCTTTCTTT. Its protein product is CASSRAGTGHTEAFF.

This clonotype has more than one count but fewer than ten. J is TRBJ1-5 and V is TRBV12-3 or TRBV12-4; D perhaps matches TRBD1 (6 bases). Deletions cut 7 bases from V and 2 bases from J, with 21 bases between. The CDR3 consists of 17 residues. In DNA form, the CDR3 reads TGTGCCAGCAATCCCAGTGCTTATCCAGGGGGCAATCAGCCCCAGCATTTT. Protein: CASNPSAYPGGNQPQHF.

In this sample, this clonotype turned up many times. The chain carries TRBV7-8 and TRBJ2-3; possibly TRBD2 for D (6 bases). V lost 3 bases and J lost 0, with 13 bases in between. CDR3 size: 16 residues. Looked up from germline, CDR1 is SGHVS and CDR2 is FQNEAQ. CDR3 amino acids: CASSFLAGSSTDTQYF. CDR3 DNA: TGTGCCAGCAGCTTCTTGGCGGGATCTAGCACAGATACGCAGTATTTT.

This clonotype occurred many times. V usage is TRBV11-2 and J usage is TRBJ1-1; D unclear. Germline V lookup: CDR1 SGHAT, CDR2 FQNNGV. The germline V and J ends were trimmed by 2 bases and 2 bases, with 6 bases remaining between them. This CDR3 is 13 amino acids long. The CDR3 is CASSLNSNTEAFF. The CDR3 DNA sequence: TGTGCCAGCAGCTTAAACAGTAACACTGAAGCTTTCTTT.